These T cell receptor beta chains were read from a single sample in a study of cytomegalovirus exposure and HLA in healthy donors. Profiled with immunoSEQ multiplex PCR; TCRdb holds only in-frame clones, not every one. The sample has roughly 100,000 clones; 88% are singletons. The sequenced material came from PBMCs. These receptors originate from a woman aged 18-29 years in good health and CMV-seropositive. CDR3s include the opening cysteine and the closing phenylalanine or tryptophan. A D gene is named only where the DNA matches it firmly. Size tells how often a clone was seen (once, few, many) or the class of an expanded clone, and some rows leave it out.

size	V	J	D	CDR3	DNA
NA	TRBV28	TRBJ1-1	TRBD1	CASSLTGLWEAFF	TGTGCCAGCAGCCTGACAGGGCTTTGGGAAGCTTTCTTT
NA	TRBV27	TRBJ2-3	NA	CASSWRLRTDTQYF	TGTGCCAGCAGTTGGAGACTGAGGACAGATACGCAGTATTTT
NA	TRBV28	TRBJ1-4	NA	CASSLGAKEKLFF	TGTGCCAGCAGTTTAGGGGCTAAGGAAAAACTGTTTTTT
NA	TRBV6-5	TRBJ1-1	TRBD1	CASSYRDSPNTEAFF	TGTGCCAGCAGTTATCGGGACAGCCCGAACACTGAAGCTTTCTTT
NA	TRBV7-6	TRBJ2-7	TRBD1	CASSLGDSYEQYF	TGTGCCAGCAGCTTAGGGGACAGCTACGAGCAGTACTTC
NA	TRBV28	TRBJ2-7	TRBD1	CASSLFSGTDTYEQYF	TGTGCCAGCAGTTTATTTTCGGGGACAGATACCTACGAGCAGTACTTC
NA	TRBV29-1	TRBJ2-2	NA	CSVGMGASGANTGELFF	TGCAGCGTTGGCATGGGGGCTAGCGGAGCCAACACCGGGGAGCTGTTTTTT
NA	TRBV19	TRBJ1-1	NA	CASLAPGQGTNTEAFF	TGTGCCAGTTTGGCTCCGGGGCAGGGGACGAACACTGAAGCTTTCTTT
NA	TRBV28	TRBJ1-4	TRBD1	CASSPPFQGQGGTNEKLFF	TGTGCCAGCAGTCCCCCTTTTCAAGGACAGGGGGGTACTAATGAAAAACTGTTTTTT
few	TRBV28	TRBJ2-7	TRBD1	CASSPDRGHGEQYF	TGTGCCAGCAGTCCGGACAGGGGGCACGGGGAGCAGTACTTC
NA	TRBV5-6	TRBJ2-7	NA	CASSFGGSYEQYF	TGTGCCAGCAGCTTCGGAGGCTCCTACGAGCAGTACTTC